What follows are 18 T cell receptor beta chains derived from one specimen sequenced in a study of cytotoxic CD8 clonotypes in ibrutinib-treated CLL. The table came from immunoSEQ multiplex PCR; TCRdb's copy has only in-frame clones and leaves some out. The repertoire holds about 50,000 clones, with 50% to 65% as singletons. Sequencing used PBMCs, obtained after 24 months of ibrutinib treatment. The receptor source for this set is a human donor with chronic lymphocytic leukemia.

This clone was recorded once. The chain employs TRBV11-3 and TRBJ2-1, with a weak D call TRBD2 (5 bases). Germline V gene lookup returns CDR1 SGHNT and CDR2 YENEEA. The CDR3 runs to 14 residues. Trimming cost V 5 bases and J 4 bases, with 12 bases left between them. The CDR3 DNA reads as TGTGCCAGCAGCCAGTACGGCGGGTACAATGAGCAGTTCTTC. The encoded protein is CASSQYGGYNEQFF.

V and J are TRBV5-4 and TRBJ1-2, with D perhaps TRBD1 (5 bases). CDR3 length equals 13 residues. CDR1 is SGHNT, CDR2 YYREEE, per germline (reference sequence). The V gene lost 1 base and the J gene lost 4 bases, with 8 bases spanning the gap. CDR3 sequence (DNA): TGTGCCAGCAGCTTGCCGGGGGGCTATGGCTACACCTTC. It yields the protein CASSLPGGYGYTF.

The chain has TRBV6-1 and TRBJ1-1; TRBD1 matches at 10 bases. The CDR3 contains 14 residues. Germline assignment: CDR1 MNHNS and CDR2 SASEGT. Trimming took 7 bases from V and 6 from J; bases not matched to a gene: 8. The CDR3 protein is CASKTDRGFPEAFF. The CDR3 DNA reads as TGTGCCAGCAAAACGGACAGGGGGTTCCCTGAAGCTTTCTTT.

The rearrangement links TRBV27 to TRBJ2-1, with 8 bases that match TRBD2. CDR1 and CDR2 from the germline V gene are MNHEY and SMNVEV (reference sequence). The V segment lost 0 bases and the J segment 1 base; nucleotides outside the gene matches: 5. The CDR3 sequence is 17 residues long. The DNA for the CDR3 is TGTGCCAGCAGTTTATCTTGGATAGCGGGGTCCTACAATGAGCAGTTCTTC. It encodes CASSLSWIAGSYNEQFF.

This clone appeared once. The chain recombines TRBV5-1 with TRBJ1-1, with TRBD1 as a possible D gene (5 bases). The CDR3 loop spans 14 amino acids. CDR1 SGHRS and CDR2 YFSETQ come from the germline V gene. The germline V and J ends were trimmed by 4 bases and 0 bases, with 10 bases remaining between them. The chain's CDR3 is CASSGMTVNTEAFF. The CDR3 DNA follows: TGCGCCAGCAGCGGGATGACAGTGAACACTGAAGCTTTCTTT. The variable domain in full, completed from reference TRBV5-1 and TRBJ1-1, reads KAGVTQTPRYLIKTRGQQVTLSCSPISGHRSVSWYQQTPGQGLQFLFEYFSETQRNKGNFPGRFSGRQFSNSRSEMNVSTLELGDSALYLCASSGMTVNTEAFFGQGTRLTVV.

This clone was observed a few times. The CDR3 here is CASSVGALNTEAFF. Here the CDR3 DNA reads TGTGCCAGCAGCGTAGGAGCCCTGAACACTGAAGCTTTCTTT. This sequence joins TRBV9 and TRBJ1-1; D gene unclear. Germline-derived CDR1 and CDR2 are SGDLS and YYNGEE. V was clipped by 0 bases and J by 0 bases, with 6 bases between them. The CDR3 runs to 14 residues.

V and J are TRBV19 and TRBJ1-5; D gene uncertain. Germline-derived CDR1 and CDR2 are LNHDA and SQIVND (reference sequence). This CDR3 region has 17 residues. V was shortened by 2 bases and J by 2 bases, with 16 bases between the two germline ends. CDR3 protein: CASSILAPAVGNQPQHF. CDR3 DNA sequence: TGTGCCAGTAGTATACTGGCCCCGGCAGTAGGCAATCAGCCCCAGCATTTT.

This chain joins TRBV5-1 and TRBJ1-1, with D unresolved. V lost 2 bases to trimming and J lost 0 bases, with 20 bases between them. The germline gives CDR1 SGHRS, CDR2 YFSETQ. CDR3 length: 18 amino acids. CDR3 amino acids: CASSFSGPGGIMNTEAFF. The CDR3 bases are TGCGCCAGCAGCTTTTCGGGCCCGGGCGGTATCATGAACACTGAAGCTTTCTTT.

This clone was found a few times. The J gene is TRBJ2-7, the V gene TRBV5-1, with unresolved D. Trimming removed 5 bases at V and 2 bases at J, with 5 bases between. The CDR3 contains 11 residues. The germline gives CDR1 SGHRS, CDR2 YFSETQ. The CDR3 sequence is CASSSPYEQYF. The CDR3 nucleotides are TGCGCCAGCAGTTCGCCCTACGAGCAGTACTTC.

This chain links TRBV7-9 with TRBJ2-7, with 10 bases that match TRBD1. The V segment lost 0 bases and the J segment 2 bases; nucleotides outside the gene matches: 1. The germline gives CDR1 SEHNR, CDR2 FQNEAQ (reference sequence). The CDR3 has 15 residues. The chain's CDR3 is CASSLAGTGAYEQYF. In DNA form, the CDR3 reads TGTGCCAGCAGCTTAGCCGGGACAGGGGCCTACGAGCAGTACTTC.

The V gene is TRBV29-1, the J gene TRBJ1-1, with unresolved D. The CDR3 runs 12 residues. V lost 5 bases to trimming and J lost 1 base, with 8 bases between them. Germline loops: CDR1 SQVTM, CDR2 ANQGSEA. CDR3 amino acids: CSVRAQNTEAFF. CDR3 nucleotide sequence: TGCAGCGTTAGGGCGCAGAACACTGAAGCTTTCTTT. The full variable domain, completed using reference TRBV29-1 and TRBJ1-1, is SAVISQKPSRDICQRGTSLTIQCQVDSQVTMMFWYRQQPGQSLTLIATANQGSEATYESGFVIDKFPISRPNLTFSTLTVSNMSPEDSSIYLCSVRAQNTEAFFGQGTRLTVV.

The chain couples TRBV6-6 to TRBJ1-4; 8 bases line up with TRBD1. Unmatched junction bases numbered 7, after V lost 6 bases and J lost 7 bases. The CDR3 totals 14 residues. Looked up from germline, CDR1 is MNHNY and CDR2 is SVGAGI (reference sequence). The DNA for the CDR3 is TGTGCCAGCAGGCAGGGGGCGCGGGTTGAAAAACTGTTTTTT. It encodes CASRQGARVEKLFF.

The rearrangement joins TRBV11-2 to TRBJ1-5, with a possible D match to TRBD1 (6 bases). Trimming shortened V by 5 bases and J by 5 bases, and 10 bases separated the two germline ends. Germline assignment: CDR1 SGHAT and CDR2 FQNNGV. The CDR3 spans 13 residues. CDR3 protein: CASSKEGDQPQHF. The CDR3 DNA reads TGTGCCAGCAGCAAAGAGGGGGATCAGCCCCAGCATTTT.

The rearrangement joins TRBV29-1 to TRBJ1-4, with D hard to call. V lost 6 bases, J lost 4 bases, and 15 bases lay in between. CDR1 is SQVTM and CDR2 is ANQGSEA in the germline V gene. CDR3 length: 14 amino acids. The CDR3 spells CSVNGHPDNEKLFF. Here the CDR3 DNA reads TGCAGCGTGAACGGCCATCCCGATAATGAAAAACTGTTTTTT.

This clone came up a few times. This chain connects TRBV11-2 to TRBJ2-1; D is undetermined. The CDR3 extends over 12 amino acids. Per the germline V gene, CDR1 is SGHAT and CDR2 is FQNNGV. V was trimmed by 6 bases and J by 4 bases, leaving 7 bases between them. The CDR3 sequence is CASRGLYNEQFF. The DNA for the CDR3 is TGTGCCAGCAGGGGGTTATACAATGAGCAGTTCTTC.

This rearrangement joins TRBV2 to TRBJ2-7; weak D call: TRBD2 (5 bases). Germline V CDR1 and CDR2: SNHLY, FYNNEI. The CDR3 totals 12 residues. Trimming shortened V by 7 bases and J by 4 bases, and 11 bases separated the two germline ends. CDR3 residues: CASTRAGYEQYF. In DNA, the CDR3 is TGTGCCAGCACGCGGGCCGGGTACGAGCAGTACTTC.

The rearrangement joins TRBV14 to TRBJ1-2; TRBD1 aligns across 7 bases. Unmatched junction bases numbered 4, after V lost 4 bases and J lost 2 bases. Looked up from germline, CDR1 is SGHDN and CDR2 is FVKESK. This CDR3 is built from 14 residues. The chain's CDR3 is CASSPDRWNYGYTF. As DNA, the CDR3 is TGTGCCAGCAGCCCGGACAGGTGGAACTATGGCTACACCTTC.

This chain links TRBV7-8 with TRBJ1-2; 7 nucleotides line up with TRBD1. Trimming cost V 0 bases and J 8 bases; bases outside gene matches: 9. The CDR3 covers 15 residues. CDR1 and CDR2 (germline): SGHVS, FQNEAQ. CDR3 sequence (DNA): TGTGCCAGCAGCTTAGCCCCCGCAGGGGGAGGAGGCTACACCTTC. It encodes CASSLAPAGGGGYTF.